The rows below give T cell receptor beta chains drawn from one sample of a study of identical twins. TCRdb redid the calling of the 5' RACE reads with MiXCR, one entry per CDR3 protein. The repertoire holds a few hundred thousand distinct CDR3 sequences, with about 8.1% as singletons. This same sample was also taken into another study, of yellow fever vaccine responses in identical twins.

Sequencing was performed on memory (CD45RO+) T cells sorted from blood. All receptors come from a woman aged 18-35 years in good health. Both conserved end residues are part of each CDR3. D genes are given only for firm matches. Some rows mark clone size as missing; the rest say once, few, many or name a class of expanded clone.

cdr3_nt: TGTGCCACCAGTGACCCCGGACGGGGAGAGACCCAGTACTTC
cdr3_aa: CATSDPGRGETQYF
v_call: TRBV24-1
d_call: .
j_call: TRBJ2-5
clone_size: few

cdr3_nt: TGTGCCAGCAGCCGTCCGGGACTAGCGGCCACAGATACGCAGTATTTT
cdr3_aa: CASSRPGLAATDTQYF
v_call: TRBV14
d_call: TRBD2
j_call: TRBJ2-3
clone_size: many

cdr3_nt: TGTGCCAGCAGCTTGGCGGGGTTCTACGAGCAGTACTTC
cdr3_aa: CASSLAGFYEQYF
v_call: TRBV5-5
d_call: .
j_call: TRBJ2-7
clone_size: many

cdr3_nt: TGCAGTGCTAGAGAGAGAACTAGCGTCACAGGGGATGAGCAGTTCTTC
cdr3_aa: CSARERTSVTGDEQFF
v_call: TRBV20-1
d_call: .
j_call: TRBJ2-1
clone_size: .

cdr3_nt: TGTGCCAGCACTAGACGCAGCGGGAGATTGGCCAATGAGCAGTTCTTC
cdr3_aa: CASTRRSGRLANEQFF
v_call: TRBV2
d_call: TRBD2
j_call: TRBJ2-1
clone_size: .

cdr3_nt: TGTGCCAGCAGCCATTCCGGACAGGGCCCTAGGGAGACCCAGTACTTC
cdr3_aa: CASSHSGQGPRETQYF
v_call: TRBV3-1
d_call: TRBD1
j_call: TRBJ2-5
clone_size: .

cdr3_nt: TGTGCCAGCAGAGGGTTGCATGGCTACACCTTC
cdr3_aa: CASRGLHGYTF
v_call: TRBV5-6
d_call: .
j_call: TRBJ1-2
clone_size: few

cdr3_nt: TGCAGTGCTAGAGGACCCCAGGGACGAAAAAACATGAACACTGAAGCTTTCTTT
cdr3_aa: CSARGPQGRKNMNTEAFF
v_call: TRBV20-1
d_call: .
j_call: TRBJ1-1
clone_size: many

cdr3_nt: TGTGCCAGCAGCCCAGGGACTAGCGCACTCCCTTCTTGGGAGACCCAGTACTTC
cdr3_aa: CASSPGTSALPSWETQYF
v_call: TRBV3-1
d_call: TRBD2
j_call: TRBJ2-5
clone_size: .

cdr3_nt: TGTGCCAGCAGCTTCGGGCTCTACACAGATACGCAGTATTTT
cdr3_aa: CASSFGLYTDTQYF
v_call: TRBV7-2
d_call: .
j_call: TRBJ2-3
clone_size: few

cdr3_nt: TGTGCCAGCAGTTATTGGGATTCTAATTCACCCCCCCACTTT
cdr3_aa: CASSYWDSNSPPHF
v_call: TRBV6-5
d_call: .
j_call: TRBJ1-6
clone_size: few

cdr3_nt: TGCAGTGCTACCCCCTGGACCCCCGGGGTGGAGACCCAGTACTTC
cdr3_aa: CSATPWTPGVETQYF
v_call: TRBV20-1
d_call: .
j_call: TRBJ2-5
clone_size: few

cdr3_nt: TGTGCCAGCAGCCAAGAATGGGGAGGGAACACTGAAGCTTTCTTT
cdr3_aa: CASSQEWGGNTEAFF
v_call: TRBV4-2
d_call: .
j_call: TRBJ1-1
clone_size: many

cdr3_nt: TGTGCCAGCAGTTACGGGGCTAGCGGGAGGAACGAGCAGTACTTC
cdr3_aa: CASSYGASGRNEQYF
v_call: TRBV6-2/TRBV6-3
d_call: TRBD2
j_call: TRBJ2-7
clone_size: few

cdr3_nt: TGTGCCAGCAAACCGGGACAGGGTGAAGCTTTCTTT
cdr3_aa: CASKPGQGEAFF
v_call: TRBV6-1
d_call: TRBD1
j_call: TRBJ1-1
clone_size: many

cdr3_nt: TGCGCCAGCAGCACCCGGGACGGCAAAGAGACCCAGTACTTC
cdr3_aa: CASSTRDGKETQYF
v_call: TRBV5-1
d_call: .
j_call: TRBJ2-5
clone_size: .

cdr3_nt: TGTGCCAGCAGTCGCGACAGGGAAGAGACCCAGTACTTC
cdr3_aa: CASSRDREETQYF
v_call: TRBV7-6
d_call: TRBD1
j_call: TRBJ2-5
clone_size: .

cdr3_nt: TGCAGCGTTCATGACAGGACCGCCACAGATACGCAGTATTTT
cdr3_aa: CSVHDRTATDTQYF
v_call: TRBV29-1
d_call: .
j_call: TRBJ2-3
clone_size: many

cdr3_nt: TGCAGCGTTGAAGCGGCCGGCACTGAAGCTTTCTTT
cdr3_aa: CSVEAAGTEAFF
v_call: TRBV29-1
d_call: .
j_call: TRBJ1-1
clone_size: many

cdr3_nt: TGTGCCAGCAGCTTAGTCGGCAGGGAGAACACTGAAGCTTTCTTT
cdr3_aa: CASSLVGRENTEAFF
v_call: TRBV7-2
d_call: .
j_call: TRBJ1-1
clone_size: .

cdr3_nt: TGTGCCAGCAGCGACCAGGGTACCGGGGAGCTGTTTTTT
cdr3_aa: CASSDQGTGELFF
v_call: TRBV11-2
d_call: .
j_call: TRBJ2-2
clone_size: many

cdr3_nt: TGTGCCAGCAGCCTCCAGGGTTCTAGCGGGCTGGGGGGCCAAGAGACCCAGTACTTC
cdr3_aa: CASSLQGSSGLGGQETQYF
v_call: TRBV9
d_call: TRBD2
j_call: TRBJ2-5
clone_size: few

cdr3_nt: TGTGCCAGCGCCGGGGACAACACAGATACGCAGTATTTT
cdr3_aa: CASAGDNTDTQYF
v_call: TRBV3-1
d_call: .
j_call: TRBJ2-3
clone_size: few

cdr3_nt: TGTGCCAGCAGTTTAGGGGAATCTAATTCACCCCTCCACTTT
cdr3_aa: CASSLGESNSPLHF
v_call: TRBV27
d_call: .
j_call: TRBJ1-6
clone_size: .

cdr3_nt: TGTGCCAGTAGTATACCTCCCTCCGCCGGGGAGCTGTTTTTT
cdr3_aa: CASSIPPSAGELFF
v_call: TRBV19
d_call: .
j_call: TRBJ2-2
clone_size: .

cdr3_nt: TGCAGTGCTAGAGATTACTTAGCGGCTAGCGGGGGCCACCAAGAGACCCAGTACTTC
cdr3_aa: CSARDYLAASGGHQETQYF
v_call: TRBV20-1
d_call: TRBD2
j_call: TRBJ2-5
clone_size: many

cdr3_nt: TGCGCCAGCAGGACCTGGGTTGGCGTCACAGATACGCAGTATTTT
cdr3_aa: CASRTWVGVTDTQYF
v_call: TRBV4-1
d_call: .
j_call: TRBJ2-3
clone_size: many

cdr3_nt: TGTGCCACCAGTGATACAGCGGGAACGTGGAATGAGCAGTTCTTC
cdr3_aa: CATSDTAGTWNEQFF
v_call: TRBV24-1
d_call: TRBD2
j_call: TRBJ2-1
clone_size: many